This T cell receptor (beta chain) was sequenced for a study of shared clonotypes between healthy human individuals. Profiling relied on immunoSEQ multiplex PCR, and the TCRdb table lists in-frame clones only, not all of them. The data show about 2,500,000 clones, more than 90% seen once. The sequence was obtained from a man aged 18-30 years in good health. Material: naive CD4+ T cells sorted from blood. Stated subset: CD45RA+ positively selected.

The CDR3 DNA reads as TGTGCCAGCAGTTATCGGAGGACAGGACTCCCAGCTAACTATTTTGGCTACACCTTC. The encoded protein is CASSYRRTGLPANYFGYTF. The genes are TRBV5-6 and TRBJ1-2, with 7 bases fitting TRBD1. V shed 5 bases, J shed 7 bases, and the junction held 26 bases outside the gene matches. The CDR3 has 19 residues. Germline V gene sequence: CDR1 SGHDT, CDR2 YYEEEE.